This T cell receptor (beta chain) was found in a study of blood T cell repertoires in COVID-19. For the study at large: COVID-19 samples, acute and convalescent, were from the United States, Italy and Spain. Sample material is recorded as cDNA or gDNA derived from T cells, B-cell-depleted T cells, or PBMCs.

Per the study methods: Researchers report that nucleated cell counts were estimated from reference gene primer amplification. The table came from immunoSEQ multiplex PCR; TCRdb's copy has only in-frame clones and leaves some out. That table gives V, J and clone size, and the DNA gave D and trimming. Of some 100,000 clones listed, approximately 90% were seen once; the top ten hold less than 6%. The sample holds one count of this clone. The length of the CDR3 is 15 residues. V dropped 3 bases and J dropped 9; count of bases not matched to a gene: 14. The germline gives CDR1 MDHEN, CDR2 SYDVKM. The material sequenced was peripheral blood. The V call is TRBV28, the J call TRBJ2-7; 7 bases agree with TRBD1. The source is a woman of 80 years or more with active COVID-19. In nucleotides, the CDR3 is TGTGCCAGCAGTTTGTCTCTCCGGACAGGAATTGGGCAGTACTTC. It encodes CASSLSLRTGIGQYF.